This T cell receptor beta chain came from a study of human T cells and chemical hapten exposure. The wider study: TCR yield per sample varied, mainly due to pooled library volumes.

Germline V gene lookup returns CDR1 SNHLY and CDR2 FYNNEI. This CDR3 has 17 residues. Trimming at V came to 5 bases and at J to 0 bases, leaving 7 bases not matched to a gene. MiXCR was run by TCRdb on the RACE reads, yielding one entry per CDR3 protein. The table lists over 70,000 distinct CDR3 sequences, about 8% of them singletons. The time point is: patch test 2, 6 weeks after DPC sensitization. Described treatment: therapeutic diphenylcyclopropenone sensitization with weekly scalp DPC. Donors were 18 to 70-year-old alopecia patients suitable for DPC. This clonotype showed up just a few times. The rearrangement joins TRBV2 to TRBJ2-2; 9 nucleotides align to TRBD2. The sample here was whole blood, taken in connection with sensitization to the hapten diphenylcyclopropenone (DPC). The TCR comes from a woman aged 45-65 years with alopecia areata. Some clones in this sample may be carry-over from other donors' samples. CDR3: CASSSNRLAANTGELFF. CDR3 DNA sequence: TGTGCCAGCAGTTCAAACCGACTAGCGGCGAACACCGGGGAGCTGTTTTTT.